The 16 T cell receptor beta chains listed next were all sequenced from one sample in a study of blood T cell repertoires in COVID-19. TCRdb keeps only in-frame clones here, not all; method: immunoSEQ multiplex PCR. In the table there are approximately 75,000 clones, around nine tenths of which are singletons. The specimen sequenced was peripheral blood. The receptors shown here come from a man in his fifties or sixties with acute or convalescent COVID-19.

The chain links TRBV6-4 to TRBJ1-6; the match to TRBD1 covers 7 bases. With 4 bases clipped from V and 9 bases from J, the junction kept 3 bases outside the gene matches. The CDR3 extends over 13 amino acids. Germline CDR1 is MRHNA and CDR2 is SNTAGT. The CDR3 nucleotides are TGTGCCAGCAGTGTTAACAGGGGTTCACCCCTCCACTTT. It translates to CASSVNRGSPLHF.

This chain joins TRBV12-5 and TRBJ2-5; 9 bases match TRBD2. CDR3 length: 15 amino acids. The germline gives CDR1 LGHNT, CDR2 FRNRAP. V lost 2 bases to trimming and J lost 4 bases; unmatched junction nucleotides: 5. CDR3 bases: TGTGCTAGTGGTTTGTCTTTAGCGGGAGCAGAGACCCAGTACTTC. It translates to CASGLSLAGAETQYF.

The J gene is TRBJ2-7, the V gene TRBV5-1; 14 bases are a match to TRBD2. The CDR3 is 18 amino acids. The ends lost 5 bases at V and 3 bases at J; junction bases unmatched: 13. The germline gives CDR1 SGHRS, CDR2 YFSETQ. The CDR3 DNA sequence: TGCGCCAGCAGTTCCGGGACTAGCGGGAGTGGTGCTAACTACGAGCAGTACTTC. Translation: CASSSGTSGSGANYEQYF.

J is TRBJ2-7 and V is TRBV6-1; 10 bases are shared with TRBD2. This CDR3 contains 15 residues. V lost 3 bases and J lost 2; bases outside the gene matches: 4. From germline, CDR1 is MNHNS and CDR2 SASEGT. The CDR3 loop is CASSDGLAVTYEQYF. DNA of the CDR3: TGTGCCAGCAGTGATGGACTAGCGGTAACCTACGAGCAGTACTTC.

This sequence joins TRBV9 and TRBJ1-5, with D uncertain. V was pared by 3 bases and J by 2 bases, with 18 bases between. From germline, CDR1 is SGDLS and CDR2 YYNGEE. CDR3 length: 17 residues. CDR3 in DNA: TGTGCCAGCAGCGCACGGCGGGAAGTCTGGGGCAATCAGCCCCAGCATTTT. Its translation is CASSARREVWGNQPQHF.

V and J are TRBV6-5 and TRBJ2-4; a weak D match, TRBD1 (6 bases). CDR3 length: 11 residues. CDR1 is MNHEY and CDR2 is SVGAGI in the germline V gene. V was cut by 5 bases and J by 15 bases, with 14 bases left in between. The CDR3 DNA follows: TGTGCCAGCAGTACCCAGGGGTTTTGGTACTTC. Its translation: CASSTQGFWYF.

CDR3 in amino acids: CASNGRGQNTEAFF. CDR3 coding DNA: TGTGCCAGCAACGGCAGGGGGCAGAACACTGAAGCTTTCTTT. The chain employs TRBV6-5 and TRBJ1-1, with 8 bases identical to TRBD1. V lost 7 bases to trimming and J lost 1 base; unmatched junction nucleotides: 5. Germline V gene lookup returns CDR1 MNHEY and CDR2 SVGAGI. This CDR3 is 14 amino acids long.

The CDR3 DNA follows: TGTGCCAGCTCACAAGGGGGAATCTACAATGGCTACACCTTC. Protein sequence: CASSQGGIYNGYTF. The rearrangement joins TRBV18 to TRBJ1-2; D possibly corresponds to TRBD1 (6 bases). The germline CDR1 and CDR2 sequences are KGHSH and LQKENI. There are 14 residues in the CDR3. V lost 4 bases and J 6 bases, leaving 15 bases between the germline ends.

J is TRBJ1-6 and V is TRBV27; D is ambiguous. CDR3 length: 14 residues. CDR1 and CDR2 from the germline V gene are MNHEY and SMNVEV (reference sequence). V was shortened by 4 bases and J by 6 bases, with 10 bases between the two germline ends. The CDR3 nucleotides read TGTGCCAGCAGTTACACCATCCTTAATTCACCCCTCCACTTT. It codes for CASSYTILNSPLHF.

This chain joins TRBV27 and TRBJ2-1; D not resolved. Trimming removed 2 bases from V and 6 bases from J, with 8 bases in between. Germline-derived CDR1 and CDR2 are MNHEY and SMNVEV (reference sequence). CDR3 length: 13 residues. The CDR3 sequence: CASSLGLSNEQFF. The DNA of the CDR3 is TGTGCCAGCAGTTTAGGTCTATCCAATGAGCAGTTCTTC.

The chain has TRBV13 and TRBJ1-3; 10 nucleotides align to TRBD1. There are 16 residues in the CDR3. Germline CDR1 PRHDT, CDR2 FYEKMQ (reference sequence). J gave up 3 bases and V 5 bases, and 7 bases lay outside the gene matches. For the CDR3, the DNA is TGTGCCAGCAGCCCTCGGGACAGGGGTCGTGGAAACACCATATATTTT. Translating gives CASSPRDRGRGNTIYF.

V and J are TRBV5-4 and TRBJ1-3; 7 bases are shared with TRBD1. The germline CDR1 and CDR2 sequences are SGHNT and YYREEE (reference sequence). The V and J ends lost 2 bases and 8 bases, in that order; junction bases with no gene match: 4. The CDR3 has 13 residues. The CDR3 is CASSLTGADTIYF. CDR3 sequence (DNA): TGTGCCAGCAGCTTAACAGGGGCCGACACCATATATTTT. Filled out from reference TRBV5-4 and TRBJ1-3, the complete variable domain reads ETGVTQSPTHLIKTRGQQVTLRCSSQSGHNTVSWYQQALGQGPQFIFQYYREEENGRGNFPPRFSGLQFPNYSSELNVNALELDDSALYLCASSLTGADTIYFGEGSWLTVV.

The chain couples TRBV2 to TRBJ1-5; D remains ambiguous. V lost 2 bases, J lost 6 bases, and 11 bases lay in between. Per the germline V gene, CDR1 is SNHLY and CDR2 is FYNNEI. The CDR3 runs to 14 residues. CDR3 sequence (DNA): TGTGCCAGCAGTGAACGGGAGGGATTTCAGCCCCAGCATTTT. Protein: CASSEREGFQPQHF.

For the CDR3, the DNA is TGTGCCAGCAGTTATAGCGGGACTGGGGCAGATACGCAGTATTTT. It specifies CASSYSGTGADTQYF. The chain recombines TRBV11-2 with TRBJ2-3, with 8 bases matching TRBD2. Germline loops: CDR1 SGHAT, CDR2 FQNNGV. V was pared by 6 bases and J by 4 bases, with 9 bases of the junction left unmatched. The CDR3 is 15 residues long.

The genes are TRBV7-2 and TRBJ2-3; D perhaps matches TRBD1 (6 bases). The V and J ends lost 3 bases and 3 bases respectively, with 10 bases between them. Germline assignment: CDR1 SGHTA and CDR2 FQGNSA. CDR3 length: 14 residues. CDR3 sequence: CASSFSRGTDTQYF. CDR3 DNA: TGTGCCAGCAGCTTTAGCAGGGGAACAGATACGCAGTATTTT. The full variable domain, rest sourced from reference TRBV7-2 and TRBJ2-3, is GAGVSQSPSNKVTEKGKDVELRCDPISGHTALYWYRQSLGQGLEFLIYFQGNSAPDKSGLPSDRFSAERTGGSVSTLTIQRTQQEDSAVYLCASSFSRGTDTQYFGPGTRLTVL.

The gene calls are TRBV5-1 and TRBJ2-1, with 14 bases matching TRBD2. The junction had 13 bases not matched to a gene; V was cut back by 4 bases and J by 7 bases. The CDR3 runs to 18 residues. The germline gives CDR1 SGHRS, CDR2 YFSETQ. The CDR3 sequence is CASSPGTSGSTPGNEQFF. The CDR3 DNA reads TGCGCCAGCAGCCCCGGGACTAGCGGGAGCACCCCCGGGAATGAGCAGTTCTTC.